This section outlines one TCR beta chain sequence together with its context. The data stem from a study of shared clonotypes between healthy human individuals. The CDR3 is 13 residues long. From germline, CDR1 is MNHNS and CDR2 SASEGT. V trimming: 6 bases; J trimming: 5 bases; junction bases outside the gene matches: 3. Sequencing used immunoSEQ multiplex PCR; TCRdb keeps in-frame clones, though not all of them. Of about 92,000 clones listed, about half are singletons. This TCR derives from a woman in her thirties or forties in good health. Some clones in this sample may be carry-over from other donors' samples. Sequences were obtained from PBMCs. V gene TRBV6-1 combines with J gene TRBJ1-2; 10 bases line up with TRBD1. CDR3: CASSRGQGYGYTF. Here the CDR3 DNA reads TGTGCCAGCAGCCGGGGACAGGGGTATGGCTACACCTTC.